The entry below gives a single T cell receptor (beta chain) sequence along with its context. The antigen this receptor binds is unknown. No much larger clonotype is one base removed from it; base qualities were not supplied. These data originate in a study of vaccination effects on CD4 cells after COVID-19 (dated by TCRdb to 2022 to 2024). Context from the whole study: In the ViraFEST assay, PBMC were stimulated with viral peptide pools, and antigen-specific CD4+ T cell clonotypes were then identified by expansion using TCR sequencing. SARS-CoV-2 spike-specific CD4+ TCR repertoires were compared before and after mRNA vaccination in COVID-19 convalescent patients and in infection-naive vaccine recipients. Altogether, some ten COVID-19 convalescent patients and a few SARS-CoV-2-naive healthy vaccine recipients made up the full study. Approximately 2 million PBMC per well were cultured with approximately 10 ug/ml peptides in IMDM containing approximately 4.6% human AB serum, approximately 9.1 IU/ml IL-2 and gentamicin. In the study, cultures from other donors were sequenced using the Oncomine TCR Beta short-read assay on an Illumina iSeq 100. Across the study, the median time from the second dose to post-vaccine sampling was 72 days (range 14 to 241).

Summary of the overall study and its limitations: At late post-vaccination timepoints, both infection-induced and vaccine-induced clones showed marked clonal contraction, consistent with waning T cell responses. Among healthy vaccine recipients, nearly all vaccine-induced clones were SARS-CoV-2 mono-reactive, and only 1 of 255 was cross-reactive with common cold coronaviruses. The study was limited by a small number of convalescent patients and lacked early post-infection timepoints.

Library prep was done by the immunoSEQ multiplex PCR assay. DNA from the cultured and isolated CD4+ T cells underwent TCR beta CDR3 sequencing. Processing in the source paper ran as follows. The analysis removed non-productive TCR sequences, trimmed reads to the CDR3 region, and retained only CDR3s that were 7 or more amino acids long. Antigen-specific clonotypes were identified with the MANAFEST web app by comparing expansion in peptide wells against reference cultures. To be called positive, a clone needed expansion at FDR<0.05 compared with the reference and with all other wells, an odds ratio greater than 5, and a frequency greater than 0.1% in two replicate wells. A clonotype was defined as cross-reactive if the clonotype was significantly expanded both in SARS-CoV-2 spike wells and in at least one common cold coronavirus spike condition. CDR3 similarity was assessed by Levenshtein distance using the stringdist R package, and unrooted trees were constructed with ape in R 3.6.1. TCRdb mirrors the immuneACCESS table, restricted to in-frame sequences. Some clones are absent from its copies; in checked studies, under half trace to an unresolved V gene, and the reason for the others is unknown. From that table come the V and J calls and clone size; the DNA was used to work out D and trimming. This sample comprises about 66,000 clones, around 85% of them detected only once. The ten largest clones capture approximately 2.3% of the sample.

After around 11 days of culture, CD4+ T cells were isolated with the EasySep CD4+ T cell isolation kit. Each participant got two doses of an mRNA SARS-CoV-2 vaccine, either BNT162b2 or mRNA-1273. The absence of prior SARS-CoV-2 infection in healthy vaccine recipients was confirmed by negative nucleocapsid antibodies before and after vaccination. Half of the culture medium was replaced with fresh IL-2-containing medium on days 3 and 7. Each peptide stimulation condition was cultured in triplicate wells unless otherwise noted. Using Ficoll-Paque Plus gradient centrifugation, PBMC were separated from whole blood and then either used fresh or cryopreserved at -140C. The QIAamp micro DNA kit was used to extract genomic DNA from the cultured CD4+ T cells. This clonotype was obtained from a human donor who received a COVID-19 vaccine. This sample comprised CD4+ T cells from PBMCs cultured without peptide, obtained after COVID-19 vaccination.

The nucleotide sequence reads TGTGCCAGCAGTGAAATAATTCAGGGCCCTAATGAAAAACTGTTTTTT. Translation gives CASSEIIQGPNEKLFF. In this chain, TRBV6-1 is recombined with TRBJ1-4; the D gene is perhaps TRBD1, from 5 matching bases. Between the V and J ends, shortened by 2 bases and 3 bases respectively, the junction contains 13 bases. CDR1 and CDR2 are drawn from the germline V gene: MNHNS, SASEGT. Including cysteine and phenylalanine, the CDR3 has 16 amino acids. The entry retains the CDR3 DNA only, 48 bases that are in frame from base 1.